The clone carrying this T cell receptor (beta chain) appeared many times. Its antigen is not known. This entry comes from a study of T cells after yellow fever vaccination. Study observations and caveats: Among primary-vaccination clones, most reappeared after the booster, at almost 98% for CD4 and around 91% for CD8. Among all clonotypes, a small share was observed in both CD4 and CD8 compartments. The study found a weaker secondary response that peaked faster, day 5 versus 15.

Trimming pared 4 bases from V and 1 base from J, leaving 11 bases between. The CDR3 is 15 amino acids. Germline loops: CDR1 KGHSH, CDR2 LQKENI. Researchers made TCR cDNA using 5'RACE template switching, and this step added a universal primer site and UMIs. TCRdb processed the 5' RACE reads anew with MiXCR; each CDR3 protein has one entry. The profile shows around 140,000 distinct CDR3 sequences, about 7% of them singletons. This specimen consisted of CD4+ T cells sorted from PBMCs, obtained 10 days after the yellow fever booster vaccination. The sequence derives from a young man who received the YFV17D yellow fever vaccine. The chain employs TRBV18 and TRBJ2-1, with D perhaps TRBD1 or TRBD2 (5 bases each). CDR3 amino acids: CASSLTEGSYNEQFF. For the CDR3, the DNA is TGTGCCAGCTCACTCACTGAGGGGTCCTACAATGAGCAGTTCTTC.